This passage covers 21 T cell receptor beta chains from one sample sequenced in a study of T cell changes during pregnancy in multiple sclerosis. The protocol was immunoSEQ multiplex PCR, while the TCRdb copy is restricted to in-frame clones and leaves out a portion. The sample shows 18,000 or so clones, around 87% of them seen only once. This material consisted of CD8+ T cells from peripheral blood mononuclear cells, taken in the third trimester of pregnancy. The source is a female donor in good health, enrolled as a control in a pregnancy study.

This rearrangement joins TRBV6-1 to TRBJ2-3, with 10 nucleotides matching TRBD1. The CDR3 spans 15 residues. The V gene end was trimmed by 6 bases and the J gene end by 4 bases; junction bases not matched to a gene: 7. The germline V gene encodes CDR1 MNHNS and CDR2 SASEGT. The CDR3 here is CASSRTGGAPDTQYF. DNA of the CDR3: TGTGCCAGCAGCAGGACAGGGGGAGCCCCAGATACGCAGTATTTT.

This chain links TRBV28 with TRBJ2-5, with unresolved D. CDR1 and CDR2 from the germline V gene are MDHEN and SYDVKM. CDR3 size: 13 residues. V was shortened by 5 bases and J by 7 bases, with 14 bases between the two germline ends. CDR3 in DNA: TGTGCCAGCAGTGACGCTACCGGCGGGACCCAGTACTTC. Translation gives CASSDATGGTQYF.

CDR3 coding DNA: TGTGCCAGCAGTCCTGACTACTACACAATTCGCACTGAAGCTTTCTTT. It translates to CASSPDYYTIRTEAFF. The rearrangement joins TRBV21-1 to TRBJ1-1. TRBV21-1 is a documented pseudogene. This CDR3 has 16 amino acids.

CDR3 nucleotides: TGTGCCAGCAGCCCGATTCGGGACTTTTCCACCGGGGAGCTGTTTTTT. It codes for CASSPIRDFSTGELFF. The chain combines TRBV9 with TRBJ2-2, with D possibly matching TRBD2 (6 bases). Trimming stripped 4 bases from V and 4 bases from J, with 17 bases between. CDR1 is SGDLS and CDR2 is YYNGEE in the germline V gene. The CDR3 runs to 16 residues.

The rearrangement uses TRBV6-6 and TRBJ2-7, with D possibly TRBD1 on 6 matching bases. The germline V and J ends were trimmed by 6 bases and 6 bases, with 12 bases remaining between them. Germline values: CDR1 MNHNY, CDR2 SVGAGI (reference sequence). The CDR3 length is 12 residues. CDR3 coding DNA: TGTGCCAGCAGCACCGACAGGAGCGAGCAGTACTTC. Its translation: CASSTDRSEQYF.

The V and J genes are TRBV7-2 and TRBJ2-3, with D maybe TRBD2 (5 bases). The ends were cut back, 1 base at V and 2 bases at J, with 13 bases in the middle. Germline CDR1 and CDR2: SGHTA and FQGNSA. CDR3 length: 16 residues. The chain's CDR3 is CASSLVVAYFTDTQYF. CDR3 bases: TGTGCCAGCAGCTTAGTGGTAGCGTACTTCACAGATACGCAGTATTTT.

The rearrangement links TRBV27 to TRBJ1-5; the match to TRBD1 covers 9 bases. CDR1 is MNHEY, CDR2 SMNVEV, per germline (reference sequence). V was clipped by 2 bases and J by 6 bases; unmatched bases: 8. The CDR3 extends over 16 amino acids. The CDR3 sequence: CASSLSTGGVSQPQHF. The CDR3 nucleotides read TGTGCCAGCAGTTTAAGCACAGGGGGCGTAAGTCAGCCCCAGCATTTT.

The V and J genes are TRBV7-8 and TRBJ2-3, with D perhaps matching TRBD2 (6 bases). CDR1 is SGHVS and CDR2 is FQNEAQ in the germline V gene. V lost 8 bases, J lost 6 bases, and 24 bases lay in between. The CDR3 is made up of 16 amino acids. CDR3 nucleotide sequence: TGTGCCAGCGCCTTACTTTCGGGAGAGAGTAGCGATACGCAGTATTTT. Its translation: CASALLSGESSDTQYF.

CDR3: CASSQELDTGGRNQPQHF. In DNA, the CDR3 is TGTGCCAGCAGCCAAGAATTAGATACAGGTGGGCGCAATCAGCCCCAGCATTTT. The chain links TRBV14 to TRBJ1-5; TRBD1 might be the D (5 bases). The V gene's germline CDR1 is SGHDN and CDR2 FVKESK. The V end lost 0 bases, the J end lost 2 bases, and 17 bases lay between the germline ends. This CDR3 has 18 amino acids.

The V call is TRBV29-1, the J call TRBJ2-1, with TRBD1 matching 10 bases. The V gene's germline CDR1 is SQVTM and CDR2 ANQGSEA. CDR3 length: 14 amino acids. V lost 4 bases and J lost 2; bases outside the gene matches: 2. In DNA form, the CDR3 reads TGCAGCGTTGGGGACAGGGGCCCCTACAATGAGCAGTTCTTC. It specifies CSVGDRGPYNEQFF.

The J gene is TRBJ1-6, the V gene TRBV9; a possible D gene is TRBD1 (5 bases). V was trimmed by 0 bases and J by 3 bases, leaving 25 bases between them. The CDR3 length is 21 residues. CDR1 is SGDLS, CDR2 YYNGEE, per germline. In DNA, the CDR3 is TGTGCCAGCAGCGTAGGGGGCATAACCCCCTCAGGACCTTTCTATAATTCACCCCTCCACTTT. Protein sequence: CASSVGGITPSGPFYNSPLHF.

The CDR3 nucleotides are TGCGCCAGCAGCCAGTTTCACAGTGACAATCAGCCCCAGCATTTT. Translating it yields CASSQFHSDNQPQHF. The rearrangement uses TRBV4-1 and TRBJ1-5, with no clear D. Between the trimmed V and J ends, which lost 3 bases and 3 bases, there was a span of 12 bases. The V gene's germline CDR1 is MGHRA and CDR2 YSYEKL. CDR3 length: 15 amino acids.

The CDR3 loop reads CASSLSWAGYTF. The CDR3 DNA reads TGTGCCAGCAGCTTAAGTTGGGCTGGCTACACCTTC. V is TRBV13 and J is TRBJ1-2; D unclear. Germline V gene lookup returns CDR1 PRHDT and CDR2 FYEKMQ (reference sequence). The CDR3 extends over 12 amino acids. The germline V and J ends were trimmed by 2 bases and 7 bases, with 8 bases remaining between them. The full variable domain, rest sourced from reference TRBV13 and TRBJ1-2, is AAGVIQSPRHLIKEKRETATLKCYPIPRHDTVYWYQQGPGQDPQFLISFYEKMQSDKGSIPDRFSAQQFSDYHSELNMSSLELGDSALYFCASSLSWAGYTFGSGTRLTVV.

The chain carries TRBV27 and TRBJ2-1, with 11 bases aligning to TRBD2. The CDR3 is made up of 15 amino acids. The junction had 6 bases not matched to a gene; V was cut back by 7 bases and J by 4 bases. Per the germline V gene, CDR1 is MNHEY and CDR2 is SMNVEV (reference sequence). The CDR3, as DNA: TGTGCCAGCAAATCTCCTAGCGGGGGGTACAATGAGCAGTTCTTC. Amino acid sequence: CASKSPSGGYNEQFF.

The CDR3: CASTPDRVWHTEAFF. The CDR3 bases are TGTGCCAGCACCCCGGACAGGGTCTGGCACACTGAAGCTTTCTTT. The chain links TRBV28 to TRBJ1-1, with 8 nucleotides matching TRBD1. Germline values: CDR1 MDHEN, CDR2 SYDVKM. V shed 7 bases, J shed 3 bases, and the junction held 10 bases outside the gene matches. This CDR3 is built from 15 residues.

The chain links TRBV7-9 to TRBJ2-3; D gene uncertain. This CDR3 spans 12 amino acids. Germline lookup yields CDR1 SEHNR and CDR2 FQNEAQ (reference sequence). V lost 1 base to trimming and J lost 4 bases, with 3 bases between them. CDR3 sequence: CASSLVSDTQYF. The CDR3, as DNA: TGTGCCAGCAGCTTAGTCTCAGATACGCAGTATTTT.

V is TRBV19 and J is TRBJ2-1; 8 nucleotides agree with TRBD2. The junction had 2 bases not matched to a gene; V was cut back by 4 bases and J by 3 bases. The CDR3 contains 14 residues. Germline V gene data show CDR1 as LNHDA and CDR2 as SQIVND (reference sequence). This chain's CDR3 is CASSRTSHYNEQFF. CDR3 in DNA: TGTGCCAGTAGTAGGACTAGCCACTACAATGAGCAGTTCTTC.

CDR3 sequence (DNA): TGTGCCAGCAGACTCGGGACAGGGTTTTACAATGAGCAGTTCTTC. Its protein is CASRLGTGFYNEQFF. The chain couples TRBV6-5 to TRBJ2-1; TRBD1 matches at 9 bases. Germline V CDR1 and CDR2: MNHEY, SVGAGI. CDR3 length: 15 amino acids. J was trimmed by 4 bases and V by 6 bases; bases with no gene match: 7.

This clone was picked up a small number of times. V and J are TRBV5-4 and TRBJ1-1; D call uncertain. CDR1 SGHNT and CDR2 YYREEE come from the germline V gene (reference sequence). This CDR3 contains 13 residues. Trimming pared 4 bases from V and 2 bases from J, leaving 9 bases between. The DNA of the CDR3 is TGTGCCAGCAGCCCAATCCCCAACACTGAAGCTTTCTTT. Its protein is CASSPIPNTEAFF.

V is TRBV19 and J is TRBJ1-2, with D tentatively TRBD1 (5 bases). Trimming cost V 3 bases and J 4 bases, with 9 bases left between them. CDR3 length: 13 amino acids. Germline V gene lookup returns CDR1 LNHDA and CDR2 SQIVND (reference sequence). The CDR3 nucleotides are TGTGCCAGTAGTATCGACAGTCTCTATGGCTACACCTTC. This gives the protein CASSIDSLYGYTF. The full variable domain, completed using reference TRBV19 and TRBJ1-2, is DGGITQSPKYLFRKEGQNVTLSCEQNLNHDAMYWYRQDPGQGLRLIYYSQIVNDFQKGDIAEGYSVSREKKESFPLTVTSAQKNPTAFYLCASSIDSLYGYTFGSGTRLTVV.

The CDR3 DNA is TGTGCCAGCAGCGTAGAGATAGCGGGGGCCGGCCTCCAAGAGACCCAGTACTTC. Protein product: CASSVEIAGAGLQETQYF. The chain combines TRBV9 with TRBJ2-5; 9 nucleotides line up with TRBD2. The CDR3 is 18 amino acids. V dropped 0 bases and J dropped 1; count of bases not matched to a gene: 10. CDR1 and CDR2 (germline): SGDLS, YYNGEE.